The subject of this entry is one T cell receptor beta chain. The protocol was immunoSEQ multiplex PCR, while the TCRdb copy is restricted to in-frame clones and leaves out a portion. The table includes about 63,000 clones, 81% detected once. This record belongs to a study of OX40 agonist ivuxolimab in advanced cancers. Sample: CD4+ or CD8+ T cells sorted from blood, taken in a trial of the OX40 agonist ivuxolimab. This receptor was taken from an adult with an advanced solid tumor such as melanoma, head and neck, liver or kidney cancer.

CDR3 bases: TGTGCCAGCAGGGCGGGGTGGGATGGCTACACCTTC. Its protein product is CASRAGWDGYTF. This rearrangement joins TRBV5-6 to TRBJ1-2; no definite D call. Deletions cut 5 bases from V and 6 bases from J, with 11 bases between. This CDR3 has 12 residues. Germline CDR1 is SGHDT and CDR2 is YYEEEE. Drawing the rest from reference TRBV5-6 and TRBJ1-2, the complete variable domain is DAGVTQSPTHLIKTRGQQVTLRCSPKSGHDTVSWYQQALGQGPQFIFQYYEEEERQRGNFPDRFSGHQFPNYSSELNVNALLLGDSALYLCASRAGWDGYTFGSGTRLTVV.